This entry concerns a single TCR beta chain. Antigen specificity is unknown. This specimen belongs to a study of radiotherapy plus CTLA-4 blockade in lung cancer. The study treated chemo-refractory metastatic non-small-cell lung cancer patients with focal radiation plus ipilimumab CTLA-4 blockade. Here immunoSEQ multiplex PCR was the method, and the copy in TCRdb shows in-frame clones only, minus some. The data hold tens of thousands of clones, with 80% to 90% observed a single time. General study results and limits: Interferon-beta and early blood T cell clone dynamics reportedly predicted response best. TCR clones of tumor origin grew in blood after radiotherapy plus ipilimumab.

This CDR3 region has 15 residues. V shed 2 bases and J shed 7 bases, with 17 bases lying between them. Looked up from germline, CDR1 is MDHEN and CDR2 is SYDVKM. This TCR derives from a human donor with non-small cell lung cancer whose response to radiotherapy plus ipilimumab could not be evaluated. The starting material was peripheral blood, obtained from a patient treated with radiotherapy plus ipilimumab. This chain links TRBV28 with TRBJ1-1; TRBD1 is a possible D gene (6 bases). CDR3 sequence (DNA): TGTGCCAGCAGTTTAGGGGGACATGCCCGTTTTGAAGCTTTCTTT. Translation: CASSLGGHARFEAFF.